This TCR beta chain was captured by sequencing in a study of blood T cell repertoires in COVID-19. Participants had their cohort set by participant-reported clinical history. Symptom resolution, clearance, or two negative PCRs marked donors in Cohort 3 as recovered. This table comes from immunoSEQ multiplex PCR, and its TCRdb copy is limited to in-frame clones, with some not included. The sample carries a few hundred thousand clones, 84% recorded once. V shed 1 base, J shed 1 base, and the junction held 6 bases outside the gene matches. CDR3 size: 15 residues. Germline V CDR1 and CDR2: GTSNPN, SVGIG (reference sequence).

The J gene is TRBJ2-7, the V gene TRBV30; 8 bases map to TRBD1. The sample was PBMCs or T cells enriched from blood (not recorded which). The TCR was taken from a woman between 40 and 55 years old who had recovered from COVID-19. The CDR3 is CAWSEGQVPSYEQYF. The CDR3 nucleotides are TGTGCCTGGAGTGAGGGACAGGTGCCTTCCTACGAGCAGTACTTC.